This T cell receptor (beta chain) was found in a study of early T cells in non-severe SARS-CoV-2 infection. Whole-study context: Unsorted whole-blood RNA was sequenced in bulk, leaving chains unpaired. General study results and limits: There was a bias toward anti-spike CD8 responses in VDJdb matching, which missed private and CD4 specificities.

This clonotype was seen repeatedly, ten times or more. The antigen remains unidentified. Each cDNA molecule carried a unique molecular identifier. MiXCR, applied by TCRdb to the 5' RACE reads, yields one record per CDR3 protein. The table lists under 85,000 distinct CDR3 sequences, approximately 5% of them singletons. The ends lost 2 bases at V and 4 bases at J; junction bases unmatched: 6. CDR1 and CDR2 from the germline V gene are SGDLS and YYNGEE. This CDR3 contains 15 residues. The genes are TRBV9 and TRBJ2-3; TRBD2 matches at 8 bases. Sequencing was performed on whole blood, taken at baseline. This TCR came from an adult who was a healthcare worker with PCR-confirmed SARS-CoV-2 infection or an uninfected control (not recorded which). The CDR3 bases are TGTGCCAGCAGCGTGATGGTAGCGGGGTCAGATACGCAGTATTTT. The encoded protein is CASSVMVAGSDTQYF.